The next 9 T cell receptor beta chains were all read from a single sample in a study of identical twins. TCRdb re-analysed the 5' RACE reads in MiXCR, keeping a single row per CDR3 protein. The profile shows 500,000 or so distinct CDR3 sequences, 14% of them singletons. These data were also reused for a study on yellow fever vaccine responses in identical twins.

The sequenced sample consisted of CD4+ T cells sorted from blood. Receptors were obtained from a woman younger than 30 in good health.

The V and J genes are TRBV7-6 and TRBJ2-3; maybe TRBD2 (6 bases). The length of the CDR3 is 11 residues. The ends were cut back, 6 bases at V and 9 bases at J, with 10 bases in the middle. Germline V CDR1 and CDR2: SGHVS, FNYEAQ. Here the CDR3 DNA reads TGTGCCAGCAGTACGGAGGGCACGCAGTATTTT. As protein: CASSTEGTQYF.

This clonotype turned up a few times. The V and J genes are TRBV19 and TRBJ2-4, with a tentative D call TRBD1 (6 bases). The CDR3 totals 14 residues. Per germline, CDR1 LNHDA and CDR2 SQIVND (reference sequence). V lost 7 bases, J lost 4 bases, and 14 bases lay in between. This CDR3 is CASNDGDKKNIQYF. The DNA for the CDR3 is TGTGCCAGTAACGATGGGGACAAAAAAAACATTCAGTACTTC.

This clonotype showed up just a few times. V and J are TRBV3-1 and TRBJ2-7; D is unresolved. The CDR3 has 12 amino acids. Germline V gene data show CDR1 as LGHDT and CDR2 as YNNKEL (reference sequence). Trimming cost V 2 bases and J 6 bases, with 8 bases left between them. CDR3 DNA sequence: TGTGCCAGCAGCCAAATCAGCAGCGAGCAGTACTTC. This sequence encodes CASSQISSEQYF.

The rearrangement uses TRBV7-2 and TRBJ2-3; D is ambiguous. This CDR3 contains 16 residues. V lost 1 base and J lost 0, with 11 bases in between. CDR1 and CDR2 (germline): SGHTA, FQGNSA. CDR3 amino acids: CASSLGGWVSTDTQYF. The CDR3, as DNA: TGTGCCAGCAGCTTAGGAGGTTGGGTTAGCACAGATACGCAGTATTTT.

This clonotype was seen more than once but under ten times. V is TRBV5-5 and J is TRBJ1-1; no reliable D call. In germline, CDR1 is SGHKS, CDR2 YYEKEE (reference sequence). This CDR3 has 12 amino acids. The V end was cut by 5 bases, the J end by 1 base, with 6 bases between. Here the CDR3 DNA reads TGTGCCAGCAGAACCGCGAACACTGAAGCTTTCTTT. Translated: CASRTANTEAFF. The complete variable domain, with remaining parts taken from reference TRBV5-5 and TRBJ1-1, reads DAGVTQSPTHLIKTRGQQVTLRCSPISGHKSVSWYQQVLGQGPQFIFQYYEKEERGRGNFPDRFSARQFPNYSSELNVNALLLGDSALYLCASRTANTEAFFGQGTRLTVV.

This clonotype was counted only a few times. This chain uses TRBV19 with TRBJ2-2; TRBD2 matches at 13 bases. CDR3 length: 17 residues. J gave up 5 bases and V 5 bases, and 8 bases lay outside the gene matches. Germline CDR1 and CDR2: LNHDA and SQIVND (reference sequence). The CDR3 spells CASSPPGLAGMTGELFF. CDR3 in DNA: TGTGCCAGTAGTCCCCCGGGACTAGCGGGGATGACCGGGGAGCTGTTTTTT.

This clonotype was observed a few times. This sequence joins TRBV20-1 and TRBJ2-2; D is ambiguous. Germline CDR1 is DFQATT and CDR2 is SNEGSKA (reference sequence). CDR3 length: 15 residues. Trimming took off 3 bases at V and 0 bases at J, with 11 bases between the two ends. Here the CDR3 DNA reads TGCAGTGCTAGTAGGCAGGCCGCGAACACCGGGGAGCTGTTTTTT. Translated: CSASRQAANTGELFF.

This clonotype occurred a few times. The V gene is TRBV6-7, the J gene TRBJ2-3; D may be TRBD1 (5 bases). TRBV6-7 is given ORF status, its function remaining uncertain. The V and J ends lost 2 bases and 2 bases respectively, with 11 bases between them. The CDR3 sequence is 15 residues long. CDR3: CASSYARVVTDTQYF. The CDR3 coding sequence is TGTGCCAGCAGTTACGCCAGGGTAGTCACAGATACGCAGTATTTT.

The chain recombines TRBV19 with TRBJ2-7; 7 bases align to TRBD1. Germline CDR1 and CDR2: LNHDA and SQIVND (reference sequence). The J segment lost 5 bases and the V segment lost 3 bases, leaving 10 bases of the junction unmatched. This CDR3 comprises 15 residues. CDR3: CASSIGDRRFDEQYF. The CDR3 DNA follows: TGTGCCAGTAGTATCGGGGACAGAAGATTTGACGAGCAGTACTTC. Complete variable domain (other parts from reference TRBV19 and TRBJ2-7): DGGITQSPKYLFRKEGQNVTLSCEQNLNHDAMYWYRQDPGQGLRLIYYSQIVNDFQKGDIAEGYSVSREKKESFPLTVTSAQKNPTAFYLCASSIGDRRFDEQYFGPGTRLTVT.